The clone carrying this T cell receptor beta chain has a handful of counts. This CDR3 has 12 residues. Germline assignment: CDR1 MGHDK and CDR2 SYGVNS. V was shortened by 3 bases and J by 8 bases, with 8 bases between the two germline ends. The data were taken from a study of blood T cell repertoires in COVID-19. Sequencing used immunoSEQ multiplex PCR; TCRdb keeps in-frame clones, though not all of them. The sample shows 35,000 to 45,000 clones, about 88% of them seen only once. This rearrangement joins TRBV25-1 to TRBJ2-1; weak D call: TRBD1 (6 bases). This clonotype was obtained from a human donor in a cohort sampled during active COVID-19. Sequenced material: peripheral blood. The CDR3 sequence: CASSEGADEQFF. The CDR3 nucleotides read TGTGCCAGCAGTGAGGGGGCAGATGAGCAGTTCTTC.